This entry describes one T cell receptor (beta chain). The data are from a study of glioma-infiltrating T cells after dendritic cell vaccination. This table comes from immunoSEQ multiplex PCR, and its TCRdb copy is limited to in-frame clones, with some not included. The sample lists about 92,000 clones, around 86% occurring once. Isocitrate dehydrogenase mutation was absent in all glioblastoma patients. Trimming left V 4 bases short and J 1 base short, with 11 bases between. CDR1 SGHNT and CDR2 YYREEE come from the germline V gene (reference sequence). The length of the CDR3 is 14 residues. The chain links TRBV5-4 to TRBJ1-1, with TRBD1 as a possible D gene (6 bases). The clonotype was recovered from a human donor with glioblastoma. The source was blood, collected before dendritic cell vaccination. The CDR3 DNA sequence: TGTGCCAGCAGCCCGCCGACAGGGAACACTGAAGCTTTCTTT. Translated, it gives CASSPPTGNTEAFF.